This TCR beta chain was sequenced during a study of T cells in Graves' hyperthyroidism and ophthalmopathy. Disease duration was under 3 months in the ophthalmopathy patients, who also had a Clinical Activity Score of at least 3 and a NOSPECS grade of at least 4. Orbital computed tomography and thyroid ultrasound, together with serum TRAb and thyroxine and clinical symptoms, were used for diagnoses. The authors took PBMCs from over 8.5 ml fresh peripheral blood. The investigators amplified TCR beta CDR3 regions from RNA transcripts. When the TCR CDR3 underwent first-round RT-PCR, the HTBI primer set was used. TCRdb re-called the multiplex PCR reads through MiXCR, storing one row per CDR3 protein. This sample has fewer than 650,000 distinct CDR3 sequences, with approximately 15% found just once. The sample holds many counts of this clonotype. Germline assignment: CDR1 KGHDR and CDR2 SFDVKD. This CDR3 has 13 amino acids. The V gene lost 3 bases and the J gene lost 5 bases, with 10 bases spanning the gap.

The receptor's source is a woman between 40 and 55 years old with Graves' ophthalmopathy. Input material: blood. The chain uses TRBV24-1 and TRBJ2-7; perhaps TRBD1 as D (6 bases). CDR3 bases: TGTGCCACCAGTGATCCCCGGACAGACGAGCAGTACTTC. The encoded protein is CATSDPRTDEQYF.